This T cell receptor (beta chain) was obtained from a study of identical twins. The CDR3 totals 12 residues. Germline assignment: CDR1 SGHRS and CDR2 YFSETQ. Whole-study findings and limits: Weaker excess twin sharing was seen among beta out-of-frame sequences. Out-of-frame TCR alpha sharing in monozygotic twins exceeded recombination model predictions. Beta clonotypes that were abundant in cord blood contained fewer insertions, a pattern absent from memory repertoires.

There are many counts of this clonotype. Its target is not known. The junction departs from germline at one end; a sequencing error may be responsible. Through template switching, a universal primer site was introduced, and the cDNA contained unique molecular identifiers. A single record per CDR3 protein comes from TCRdb applying MiXCR to the 5' RACE reads. Here the sample spans roughly 1,500,000 distinct CDR3 sequences, around 33% being singletons. Sequencing was done on a sample of cord blood. The receptor comes from a newborn girl in good health. V usage is TRBV5-1 and J usage is TRBJ2-1; no clear D. The CDR3 sequence: CASSLVSYEQFF. CDR3 DNA sequence: TGTGCCAGCAGCTTAGTTAGTTATGAGCAGTTCTTC.